The 2 T cell receptor beta chains in this list originate from one sample, sequenced in a study of blood T cell repertoires in COVID-19. The table came from immunoSEQ multiplex PCR; TCRdb's copy has only in-frame clones and leaves some out. The repertoire has some 150,000 clones, approximately 87% of them found once; the top ten carry roughly 4%. The sequenced material came from peripheral blood. These receptors all stem from a woman between 40 and 55 years old with acute or convalescent COVID-19.

This clone was recorded only once. The CDR3 region has the DNA TGTGCCAGCAGCCCGCGACAGGGCAACACTGAAGCTTTCTTT. Translated, it gives CASSPRQGNTEAFF. The chain couples TRBV7-9 to TRBJ1-1; TRBD1 matches at 7 bases. Germline loops: CDR1 SEHNR, CDR2 FQNEAQ (reference sequence). The trim removed 5 bases at V and 2 bases at J, leaving 5 bases unmatched. The CDR3 runs to 14 residues.

This clone was found once. The gene calls are TRBV11-2 and TRBJ1-1, with 7 bases lining up with TRBD1. The germline V gene has CDR1 SGHAT and CDR2 FQNNGV. This CDR3 has 14 residues. Germline trimming cut 5 bases from V and 7 bases from J; bases unmatched to any gene: 10. CDR3 protein: CASSALTGIGEAFF. CDR3 bases: TGTGCCAGCAGCGCCCTGACAGGGATCGGTGAAGCTTTCTTT.